The next 16 T cell receptor beta chains were all read from a single sample in a study of identical twins' blood T cells. One entry per CDR3 protein, called by TCRdb with MiXCR from the 5' RACE reads. The sample shows 300,000 to 450,000 distinct CDR3 sequences, over 25% of them seen only once. Source material: PBMCs. The receptors shown here come from a woman aged 18 to 55 in good health.

This clonotype was detected many times. The chain couples TRBV20-1 to TRBJ1-1, with D possibly TRBD1 on 6 matching bases. Trimming removed 3 bases from V and 3 bases from J, with 11 bases in between. The CDR3 length is 13 residues. Germline V CDR1 and CDR2: DFQATT, SNEGSKA (reference sequence). CDR3 coding DNA: TGCAGTGCTAGTAGGGGGTGGGACACTGAAGCTTTCTTT. Amino acid sequence: CSASRGWDTEAFF.

The rearrangement uses TRBV27 and TRBJ2-7; 8 nucleotides agree with TRBD1. In germline, CDR1 is MNHEY, CDR2 SMNVEV (reference sequence). The CDR3 length is 13 residues. V dropped 6 bases and J dropped 6; count of bases not matched to a gene: 7. The CDR3 here is CASSGQGALEQYF. In DNA, the CDR3 is TGTGCCAGCAGCGGACAGGGTGCCCTCGAGCAGTACTTC.

V and J are TRBV5-1 and TRBJ1-1; 10 nucleotides agree with TRBD1. V lost 9 bases, J lost 4 bases, and 12 bases stayed unmatched. The CDR3 totals 15 residues. Looked up from germline, CDR1 is SGHRS and CDR2 is YFSETQ. In DNA, the CDR3 is TGCGCCACCACCTCCGGGACAGGGGCTCTCACTGAAGCTTTCTTT. Protein sequence: CATTSGTGALTEAFF.

Turning to this clonotype: Being one base from a much bigger clone, this may be a read error. The J gene is TRBJ1-6, the V gene TRBV20-1; D possibly corresponds to TRBD1 (6 bases). The V gene's germline CDR1 is DFQATT and CDR2 SNEGSKA (reference sequence). This CDR3 contains 16 residues. Trimming cost V 0 bases and J 6 bases, with 15 bases left between them. CDR3 loop: CSARDPVTGTNSPLHF. CDR3 in DNA: TGCAGTGCTAGAGACCCCGTTACAGGGACTAATTCACCCCTCCACTTT.

As to this clonotype: Since the CDR3 does not end with the conserved phenylalanine or tryptophan, this likely comes from a read error. V usage is TRBV27 and J usage is TRBJ2-7; no firm D call. The CDR3 sequence is 13 residues long. Per germline, CDR1 MNHEY and CDR2 SMNVEV (reference sequence). DNA for the CDR3: TGTGCCAGTAGTTTTCAAGGTGGCTACGAGCAGTACTTA. Its protein product is CASSFQGGYEQYL.

The chain combines TRBV12-3 or TRBV12-4 with TRBJ1-6, with a weak D call TRBD1 (6 bases). Trimming pared 5 bases from V and 10 bases from J, leaving 15 bases between. The CDR3 is made up of 14 amino acids. The CDR3 here is CASSTRTVESPLHF. The CDR3 DNA reads TGTGCCAGCAGTACCCGGACAGTGGAATCACCCCTCCACTTT.

CDR3 coding DNA: TGCAGTGCTAGAGCGCAAGTCCAGGGTGGTACGCAGTATTTT. Its translation is CSARAQVQGGTQYF. The chain uses TRBV20-1 and TRBJ2-3; D may be TRBD1 (5 bases). The CDR3 is 14 amino acids. V lost 1 base and J lost 8, with 16 bases in between. The V gene's germline CDR1 is DFQATT and CDR2 SNEGSKA (reference sequence).

This clonotype came up a few times. The CDR3, as DNA: TGCAGTGCTAGAGTGGGATGGGCGGGAGTATTGAATACGCAGTATTTT. Translating gives CSARVGWAGVLNTQYF. The gene calls are TRBV20-1 and TRBJ2-3; 7 nucleotides align to TRBD2. The CDR3 has 16 amino acids. Trimming at V came to 1 base and at J to 7 bases, leaving 14 bases not matched to a gene. The germline V gene encodes CDR1 DFQATT and CDR2 SNEGSKA (reference sequence).

Many counts were recorded for this clonotype. The V and J genes are TRBV10-3 and TRBJ2-2, with D perhaps being TRBD1 or TRBD2 (6 bases each). Trimming shortened V by 5 bases and J by 13 bases, and 26 bases separated the two germline ends. The CDR3 sequence is 16 residues long. CDR1 and CDR2 from the germline V gene are ENHRY and SYGVKD. The CDR3 region is CAISPPSGALSGWLFF. The CDR3, as DNA: TGTGCCATCAGTCCCCCATCGGGGGCGCTCAGTGGTTGGCTGTTTTTT.

This clonotype was counted only a few times. The chain has TRBV4-1 and TRBJ1-2; perhaps TRBD1 as D (6 bases). Germline CDR1 and CDR2: MGHRA and YSYEKL. The CDR3 consists of 13 residues. V was cut by 5 bases and J by 7 bases, with 14 bases left in between. The CDR3 DNA reads as TGCGCCAGCAGCTTTCAACAGGGCGGTGGCTACACCTTC. It translates to CASSFQQGGGYTF.

This clonotype was recorded a few times. The chain is built from TRBV6-1 and TRBJ2-7; either TRBD1 or TRBD2 may fit D (5 bases each). Trimming left V 1 base short and J 3 bases short, with 7 bases between. Germline lookup yields CDR1 MNHNS and CDR2 SASEGT. The CDR3 extends over 13 amino acids. CDR3 nucleotide sequence: TGTGCCAGCAGTGAAGGGGACCGCTACGAGCAGTACTTC. Encoded protein: CASSEGDRYEQYF.

This chain uses TRBV10-2 with TRBJ2-2; no firm D call. V was clipped by 3 bases and J by 7 bases, with 3 bases between them. This CDR3 has 11 amino acids. Germline CDR1 reads WSHSY; CDR2 reads SAAADI. The CDR3 DNA reads TGCGCCAGCAGTGACGGCGGGGAGCTGTTTTTT. Translation: CASSDGGELFF.

The chain uses TRBV20-1 and TRBJ2-1, with TRBD2 identical over 7 bases. J was trimmed by 0 bases and V by 0 bases; bases with no gene match: 11. CDR3 length: 18 residues. CDR1 DFQATT and CDR2 SNEGSKA come from the germline V gene (reference sequence). The CDR3 sequence: CSARDFPGGRASYNEQFF. The DNA of the CDR3 is TGCAGTGCTAGAGATTTCCCGGGGGGAAGGGCCTCCTACAATGAGCAGTTCTTC.

This chain links TRBV7-2 with TRBJ2-7; unclear D gene. Germline-derived CDR1 and CDR2 are SGHTA and FQGNSA. V lost 0 bases, J lost 4 bases, and 7 bases lay in between. This CDR3 is built from 13 residues. CDR3 DNA sequence: TGTGCCAGCAGCTTAGCTAGGCGGTACGAGCAGTACTTC. Its protein product is CASSLARRYEQYF.

This clonotype turned up a few times. V is TRBV29-1 and J is TRBJ1-2; D is perhaps TRBD1 (5 bases). The CDR3 contains 13 residues. Trimming took off 7 bases at V and 6 bases at J, with 18 bases between the two ends. Germline V gene lookup returns CDR1 SQVTM and CDR2 ANQGSEA. CDR3 sequence: CSGRLGGTDGYTF. The CDR3, as DNA: TGCAGCGGCCGCCTAGGAGGGACGGATGGCTACACCTTC.

CDR3 protein: CASSPGQAGADTQYF. DNA of the CDR3: TGTGCCAGCAGCCCGGGACAGGCAGGAGCAGATACGCAGTATTTT. V is TRBV7-9 and J is TRBJ2-3, with TRBD1 identical over 8 bases. With 5 bases clipped from V and 4 bases from J, the junction kept 8 bases outside the gene matches. CDR1 and CDR2 (germline): SEHNR, FQNEAQ (reference sequence). The CDR3 consists of 15 residues.